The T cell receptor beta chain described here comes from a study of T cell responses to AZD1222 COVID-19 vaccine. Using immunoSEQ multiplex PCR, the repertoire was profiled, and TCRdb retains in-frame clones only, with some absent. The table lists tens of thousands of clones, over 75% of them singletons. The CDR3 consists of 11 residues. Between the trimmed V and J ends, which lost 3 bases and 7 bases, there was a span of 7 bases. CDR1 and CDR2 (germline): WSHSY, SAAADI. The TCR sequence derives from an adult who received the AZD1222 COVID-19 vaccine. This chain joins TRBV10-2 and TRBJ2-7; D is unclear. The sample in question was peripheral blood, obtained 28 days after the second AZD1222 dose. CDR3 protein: CASSELMEQYF. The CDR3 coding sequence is TGCGCCAGCAGTGAACTTATGGAGCAGTACTTC.